Below are 25 T cell receptor beta chains sequenced from a single sample in a study of blood T cell repertoires in COVID-19. The assay was immunoSEQ multiplex PCR, and TCRdb's table has in-frame clones only and misses some. The data hold under 45,000 clones, with more than 70% observed a single time. The sequenced sample consisted of peripheral blood. The receptors come from a man in his 60s with active or convalescent COVID-19.

This clone appeared a single time. The rearrangement joins TRBV5-5 to TRBJ1-6, with D unclear. The V end lost 0 bases, the J end lost 2 bases, and 9 bases lay between the germline ends. Germline-derived CDR1 and CDR2 are SGHKS and YYEKEE (reference sequence). The CDR3 contains 16 residues. CDR3 sequence (DNA): TGTGCCAGCAGCTTGGCCATTGACACCTATAATTCACCCCTCCACTTT. It translates to CASSLAIDTYNSPLHF.

The gene calls are TRBV6-1 and TRBJ2-1, with a weak D call TRBD1 (5 bases). The CDR3 contains 13 residues. Germline V gene sequence: CDR1 MNHNS, CDR2 SASEGT. V lost 0 bases and J lost 15, with 15 bases in between. CDR3 DNA sequence: TGTGCCAGCAGTGAAGCGCTGGGGCCGAGTTGGTTCTTC. Residues: CASSEALGPSWFF.

The chain joins TRBV7-9 to TRBJ1-1, with D perhaps TRBD1 (5 bases). The CDR3 sequence is 14 residues long. Looked up from germline, CDR1 is SEHNR and CDR2 is FQNEAQ (reference sequence). Trimming removed 5 bases at V and 1 base at J, with 11 bases between. CDR3: CASSPGYRNTEAFF. DNA for the CDR3: TGTGCCAGCAGCCCAGGGTATAGGAACACTGAAGCTTTCTTT.

This clone was seen more than once but under ten times. J is TRBJ1-2 and V is TRBV28, with D hard to call. Trimming took off 2 bases at V and 6 bases at J, with 13 bases between the two ends. The germline V gene encodes CDR1 MDHEN and CDR2 SYDVKM. The CDR3 extends over 14 amino acids. The CDR3 DNA reads TGTGCCAGCAGTTTAGGCTCCCCCGCGGATGGCTACACCTTC. The encoded protein is CASSLGSPADGYTF.

This chain uses TRBV28 with TRBJ1-1, with 7 bases aligning to TRBD1. J gave up 3 bases and V 6 bases, and 10 bases lay outside the gene matches. Germline V lookup: CDR1 MDHEN, CDR2 SYDVKM. CDR3 length: 15 amino acids. The CDR3 reads CASSLPTGADTEAFF. CDR3 coding DNA: TGTGCCAGCAGCCTCCCCACAGGGGCGGACACTGAAGCTTTCTTT.

This chain links TRBV18 with TRBJ2-3; no firm D call. The CDR3 loop spans 16 amino acids. Trimming removed 3 bases at V and 0 bases at J, with 13 bases between. Looked up from germline, CDR1 is KGHSH and CDR2 is LQKENI. CDR3 loop: CASSPQQQKSTDTQYF. The CDR3 nucleotides are TGTGCCAGCTCACCTCAACAGCAAAAGAGCACAGATACGCAGTATTTT. The entire variable domain, with the rest obtained from reference TRBV18 and TRBJ2-3, is as follows: NAGVMQNPRHLVRRRGQEARLRCSPMKGHSHVYWYRQLPEEGLKFMVYLQKENIIDESGMPKERFSAEFPKEGPSILRIQQVVRGDSAAYFCASSPQQQKSTDTQYFGPGTRLTVL.

In its sample, this clone was seen a few times. The chain combines TRBV10-1 with TRBJ2-2; D gene uncertain. This CDR3 is built from 13 residues. V was trimmed by 3 bases and J by 4 bases, leaving 6 bases between them. The germline gives CDR1 WNHNN, CDR2 SYGVQD (reference sequence). As DNA, the CDR3 is TGCGCCAGCAGTGATACACCCACCGGGGAGCTGTTTTTT. As protein: CASSDTPTGELFF.

The chain recombines TRBV5-6 with TRBJ1-2; D gene unclear. The CDR3 is 15 amino acids. Germline CDR1 reads SGHDT; CDR2 reads YYEEEE. Trimming stripped 2 bases from V and 6 bases from J, with 17 bases between. CDR3 in amino acids: CASSFPRGGMDGYTF. The CDR3 region has the DNA TGTGCCAGCAGCTTCCCCCGTGGAGGGATGGATGGCTACACCTTC.

This clone was seen a few times. The chain employs TRBV21-1 and TRBJ1-2; the table's D gene call, TRBD1, was not cross checked with the DNA. TRBV21-1 constitutes a pseudogene. The CDR3 length is 17 residues. The CDR3 coding sequence is TGTGCCAGCAGCAAAGAAGCAGGGGGATCTCGAGGCTATGGCTACACCTTC. Translated: CASSKEAGGSRGYGYTF.

This chain links TRBV6-1 with TRBJ1-6; possible D gene TRBD1, 5 bases. There are 14 residues in the CDR3. Per the germline V gene, CDR1 is MNHNS and CDR2 is SASEGT. Trimming pared 0 bases from V and 10 bases from J, leaving 10 bases between. The CDR3 bases are TGTGCCAGCAGTGAAGCCGGGGGTACCTCACCCCTCCACTTT. This translates into CASSEAGGTSPLHF.

The V gene is TRBV2, the J gene TRBJ1-5, with 8 bases identical to TRBD1. Germline assignment: CDR1 SNHLY and CDR2 FYNNEI. V trimming: 6 bases; J trimming: 4 bases; junction bases outside the gene matches: 5. There are 14 residues in the CDR3. The CDR3 coding sequence is TGTGCCAGCAGCTCCCAGGGGGCGAATCAGCCCCAGCATTTT. Protein: CASSSQGANQPQHF. The whole variable domain, remainder taken from reference TRBV2 and TRBJ1-5, is EPEVTQTPSHQVTQMGQEVILRCVPISNHLYFYWYRQILGQKVEFLVSFYNNEISEKSEIFDDQFSVERPDGSNFTLKIRSTKLEDSAMYFCASSSQGANQPQHFGDGTRLSIL.

This clone was seen a few times. This chain joins TRBV6-6 and TRBJ1-5; no reliable D call. Between the trimmed V and J ends, which lost 7 bases and 8 bases, there was a span of 15 bases. Germline V gene lookup returns CDR1 MNHNY and CDR2 SVGAGI (reference sequence). This CDR3 is built from 13 residues. The CDR3 bases are TGTGCCAGCACCTTAGATGAGACTAAGCCCCAGCATTTT. Amino acids: CASTLDETKPQHF.

This chain joins TRBV29-1 and TRBJ2-7, with a weak D call TRBD1 (6 bases). This CDR3 comprises 11 residues. Germline V CDR1 and CDR2: SQVTM, ANQGSEA. Trimming took off 7 bases at V and 2 bases at J, with 9 bases between the two ends. Here the CDR3 reads CSARTAYEQYV. CDR3 coding DNA: TGCAGCGCCAGGACAGCCTACGAGCAGTACGTC.

This chain uses TRBV19 with TRBJ1-4; tentative D call: TRBD1 (6 bases). The CDR3 has 15 residues. V shed 6 bases and J shed 10 bases, with 21 bases lying between them. CDR1 is LNHDA, CDR2 SQIVND, per germline (reference sequence). This chain's CDR3 is CASRPSRTEPGKLFF. The CDR3 DNA follows: TGTGCCAGTAGGCCCAGCAGGACAGAACCGGGAAAACTGTTTTTT. Based on the CDR3 plus reference TRBV19 and TRBJ1-4, the full variable domain is DGGITQSPKYLFRKEGQNVTLSCEQNLNHDAMYWYRQDPGQGLRLIYYSQIVNDFQKGDIAEGYSVSREKKESFPLTVTSAQKNPTAFYLCASRPSRTEPGKLFFGSGTQLSVL.

V gene TRBV6-2 or TRBV6-3 combines with J gene TRBJ2-1; a possible D gene is TRBD2 (5 bases). From germline, CDR1 is MNHEY and CDR2 SVGEGT. There are 11 residues in the CDR3. V was clipped by 0 bases and J by 15 bases, with 9 bases between them. In DNA form, the CDR3 reads TGTGCCAGCAGTTACTCACTAGAAACGTTCTTC. Its translation is CASSYSLETFF.

This clone was seen repeatedly, ten times or more. This chain connects TRBV5-4 to TRBJ2-7; TRBD1 agrees at 7 bases. Germline CDR1 and CDR2: SGHNT and YYREEE (reference sequence). V lost 5 bases and J lost 2; bases outside the gene matches: 7. The CDR3 totals 14 residues. The CDR3 sequence is CASSRTGDPYEQYV. Written as DNA, the CDR3 is TGTGCCAGCAGTCGCACAGGGGATCCCTACGAGCAGTACGTC.

The chain is built from TRBV13 and TRBJ1-5; D is unclear. CDR3 size: 14 residues. The V end lost 0 bases, the J end lost 3 bases, and 6 bases lay between the germline ends. CDR1 and CDR2 from the germline V gene are PRHDT and FYEKMQ (reference sequence). CDR3 loop: CASSLGRDNQPQHF. DNA for the CDR3: TGTGCCAGCAGCTTAGGCCGGGACAATCAGCCCCAGCATTTT.

The chain uses TRBV10-2 and TRBJ2-1; D call uncertain. The ends were cut back, 10 bases at V and 8 bases at J, with 12 bases in the middle. Germline V gives CDR1 WSHSY, CDR2 SAAADI. The CDR3 is 11 amino acids. The CDR3 sequence is CATSVVDEQFF. The CDR3 nucleotides are TGCGCCACGTCGGTGGTCGATGAGCAGTTCTTC.

The rearrangement joins TRBV5-6 to TRBJ1-2, with a weak D call TRBD1 (6 bases). Deletions cut 7 bases from V and 8 bases from J, with 27 bases between. Germline CDR1 and CDR2: SGHDT and YYEEEE. This CDR3 is built from 16 residues. The CDR3 reads CASYGGQGLLTGGYTF. In DNA, the CDR3 is TGTGCCAGCTACGGCGGGCAGGGCCTACTCACAGGGGGCTACACCTTC.

The chain combines TRBV10-3 with TRBJ2-7; possible D gene TRBD2, 5 bases. The CDR3 has 13 amino acids. Germline V lookup: CDR1 ENHRY, CDR2 SYGVKD. V gave up 3 bases and J gave up 6 bases, with 12 bases separating them. The CDR3 coding sequence is TGTGCCATCAGTGAAACCCCTGAGGGCGAGCAGTACGTC. It specifies CAISETPEGEQYV.

This chain joins TRBV12-2 and TRBJ2-6; the tabulated D call, TRBD1, remains unverified against the DNA. TRBV12-2 is assigned pseudogene status. This CDR3 has 19 residues. The CDR3 DNA reads TGTGCAAGTCGCGAAGACAGGGGGCCGTCCGGGTCTGGGGCCAACGTCCTGACTTTC. Translated: CASREDRGPSGSGANVLTF.

This rearrangement joins TRBV29-1 to TRBJ2-3; 14 nucleotides line up with TRBD2. Trimming removed 7 bases from V and 11 bases from J; junction bases left unmatched: 11. The CDR3 runs to 14 residues. Germline V gene sequence: CDR1 SQVTM, CDR2 ANQGSEA. CDR3 DNA sequence: TGCAGCGCTTTGGGACTAGCGGGAGACGGTGTGCAGTATTTT. It codes for CSALGLAGDGVQYF.

The chain recombines TRBV19 with TRBJ2-4; the D gene is possibly TRBD1 (6 bases). From germline, CDR1 is LNHDA and CDR2 SQIVND (reference sequence). CDR3 length equals 17 residues. V dropped 6 bases and J dropped 4 bases, with 22 bases sitting between them. CDR3 loop: CASRTSGHRDPKNIQYF. CDR3 DNA: TGTGCCAGTAGGACCTCGGGCCACAGGGACCCTAAAAACATTCAGTACTTC.

This clone was seen only once. The chain combines TRBV4-1 with TRBJ1-5; 10 bases are a match to TRBD1. V gave up 5 bases and J gave up 6 bases; unmatched junction bases: 1. CDR3 length: 13 amino acids. Germline V gives CDR1 MGHRA, CDR2 YSYEKL. CDR3 in DNA: TGCGCCAGCAGCTGGGACAGGGGTCAGCCCCAGCATTTT. This encodes CASSWDRGQPQHF.

The J gene is TRBJ2-1, the V gene TRBV27; TRBD1 matches 8 bases. CDR1 and CDR2 (germline): MNHEY, SMNVEV (reference sequence). This CDR3 contains 15 residues. V trimming: 6 bases; J trimming: 0 bases; junction bases outside the gene matches: 4. The CDR3 region has the DNA TGTGCCAGCAGAAGGGACAGGAACTCCTACAATGAGCAGTTCTTC. Amino acids: CASRRDRNSYNEQFF.